These 13 T cell receptor beta chains came from one sample sequenced in a study of blood T cell repertoires in COVID-19. Measured with immunoSEQ multiplex PCR; TCRdb has only the in-frame clones, and not every one. This sample yields 200,000 to 300,000 clones, of which 70% to 90% are seen a single time; around 6.4% belongs to the top ten. The sequenced material came from peripheral blood. These receptors all come from a woman aged 55 to 70 with active or convalescent COVID-19.

A remark on this clone: The conserved phenylalanine or tryptophan is not found at the CDR3 terminus, so this likely reflects a read error. The DNA is omitted, as the CDR3 cannot be located on it reliably, and the CDR3 follows TCRdb's listing. The V and J genes are TRBV5-5 and TRBJ2-7; the table gives TRBD1 as D, unverified against the DNA. In germline, CDR1 is SGHKS, CDR2 YYEKEE (reference sequence). The CDR3 is 10 residues long, counting both termini. The CDR3 protein is CASSFNYSPQ.

This clone came up a few times. The J gene is TRBJ2-4, the V gene TRBV5-5, with unresolved D. Germline assignment: CDR1 SGHKS and CDR2 YYEKEE (reference sequence). Trimming removed 0 bases at V and 0 bases at J, with 10 bases between. The CDR3 sequence is 16 residues long. The CDR3 DNA is TGTGCCAGCAGCTTGGACACCAGACTAGCCAAAAACATTCAGTACTTC. Residues: CASSLDTRLAKNIQYF.

The V call is TRBV6-5, the J call TRBJ1-1; no clear D gene. The germline gives CDR1 MNHEY, CDR2 SVGAGI. The CDR3 is made up of 12 amino acids. V gave up 7 bases and J gave up 0 bases, with 6 bases separating them. The CDR3 spells CASNRMNTEAFF. CDR3 nucleotide sequence: TGTGCCAGCAACAGAATGAACACTGAAGCTTTCTTT.

The chain recombines TRBV11-2 with TRBJ2-2; tentatively, D is TRBD1 (5 bases). Germline-derived CDR1 and CDR2 are SGHAT and FQNNGV. Trimming stripped 6 bases from V and 4 bases from J, with 12 bases between. This CDR3 is 14 amino acids long. CDR3 residues: CASSRQGITGELFF. CDR3 sequence (DNA): TGTGCCAGCAGTAGGCAGGGTATCACCGGGGAGCTGTTTTTT.

This chain joins TRBV30 and TRBJ1-4, with D uncertain. Germline V gives CDR1 GTSNPN, CDR2 SVGIG (reference sequence). The CDR3 consists of 13 residues. Deletions cut 1 base from V and 7 bases from J, with 10 bases between. This CDR3 is CAWSERVGEKLFF. CDR3 coding DNA: TGTGCCTGGAGTGAGAGGGTTGGTGAAAAACTGTTTTTT.

The chain carries TRBV6-5 and TRBJ1-6, with D possibly TRBD1 on 5 matching bases. The CDR3 contains 13 residues. Trimming took off 4 bases at V and 9 bases at J, with 10 bases between the two ends. Germline CDR1 is MNHEY and CDR2 is SVGAGI. The CDR3 DNA is TGTGCCAGCAGTTCAGGGTCAGGTTCACCCCTCCACTTT. Its translation: CASSSGSGSPLHF.

The chain employs TRBV14 and TRBJ2-3; a possible D gene is TRBD2 (6 bases). Germline V lookup: CDR1 SGHDN, CDR2 FVKESK. The length of the CDR3 is 14 residues. V gave up 4 bases and J gave up 2 bases, with 10 bases separating them. DNA of the CDR3: TGTGCCAGCAGCCGGGGGGTGGCCACAGATACGCAGTATTTT. Translation: CASSRGVATDTQYF.

This chain uses TRBV24-1 with TRBJ1-2, with 8 positions matching TRBD1. Losses at the gene ends were 7 bases for V and 4 bases for J; bases not matched to a gene: 10. This CDR3 region has 15 residues. The V gene's germline CDR1 is KGHDR and CDR2 SFDVKD. DNA for the CDR3: TGTGCCACCAGAGACAGACAGGGGCGAACCTATGGCTACACCTTC. Protein: CATRDRQGRTYGYTF.

This sequence joins TRBV5-1 and TRBJ2-3; 8 bases match TRBD2. The trim removed 4 bases at V and 6 bases at J, leaving 7 bases unmatched. Germline-derived CDR1 and CDR2 are SGHRS and YFSETQ. CDR3 length equals 14 residues. The chain's CDR3 is CASSPGAGVDTQYF. The CDR3 nucleotides are TGCGCCAGCAGCCCTGGAGCGGGAGTGGATACGCAGTATTTT.

The gene calls are TRBV11-3 and TRBJ2-1; 9 bases are shared with TRBD1. CDR1 is SGHNT and CDR2 is YENEEA in the germline V gene. J lost 8 bases, V lost 0 bases, and 11 bases had no gene match. The CDR3 sequence is 17 residues long. Here the CDR3 DNA reads TGTGCCAGCAGCTTAGAGTTGGGACAGGGTGCGTTATATGAGCAGTTCTTC. Translation: CASSLELGQGALYEQFF.

This chain connects TRBV5-6 to TRBJ2-7; 9 bases align to TRBD2. The CDR3 is 14 amino acids. V lost 3 bases, J lost 6 bases, and 7 bases stayed unmatched. Per the germline V gene, CDR1 is SGHDT and CDR2 is YYEEEE. CDR3 region: CASSSWREGLEQYF. As DNA, the CDR3 is TGTGCCAGCAGCTCTTGGCGGGAGGGCCTCGAGCAGTACTTC.

The chain couples TRBV11-2 to TRBJ2-1, with TRBD2 as a possible D gene (6 bases). The CDR3 extends over 15 amino acids. Trimming took 3 bases from V and 1 from J, leaving 10 bases between them. Germline V gene lookup returns CDR1 SGHAT and CDR2 FQNNGV. The CDR3 DNA sequence: TGTGCCAGCAGCTTTCTAGCGAGGTCCTACAATGAGCAGTTCTTC. Translation: CASSFLARSYNEQFF. The variable domain in full, completed from reference TRBV11-2 and TRBJ2-1, reads EAGVAQSPRYKIIEKRQSVAFWCNPISGHATLYWYQQILGQGPKLLIQFQNNGVVDDSQLPKDRFSAERLKGVDSTLKIQPAKLEDSAVYLCASSFLARSYNEQFFGPGTRLTVL.

This clone was observed once. The chain couples TRBV19 to TRBJ1-2; D call uncertain. Germline-derived CDR1 and CDR2 are LNHDA and SQIVND (reference sequence). Trimming stripped 1 base from V and 7 bases from J, with 13 bases between. The CDR3 is 14 amino acids. The chain's CDR3 is CASSIGHSYIGYTF. In DNA, the CDR3 is TGTGCCAGTAGTATAGGGCACAGTTATATTGGCTACACCTTC.